The 15 T cell receptor beta chains below were found in one sample sequenced in a study of blood T cell repertoires in COVID-19. Profiled with immunoSEQ multiplex PCR; TCRdb holds only in-frame clones, not every one. The table has some 220,000 clones, roughly 85% seen once; the top ten hold over 2%. Sequencing was carried out using peripheral blood. The receptors come from a woman between 65 and 79 years old with COVID-19, enrolled during active disease.

This clone was found once. The V call is TRBV6-4, the J call TRBJ2-7, with TRBD1 identical over 8 bases. Germline CDR1 is MRHNA and CDR2 is SNTAGT. With 8 bases clipped from V and 6 bases from J, the junction kept 12 bases outside the gene matches. The CDR3 consists of 14 residues. CDR3 bases: TGTGCCAGCGGTCCCTGGACAGGGCGGCGCGAGCAGTACTTC. Protein sequence: CASGPWTGRREQYF.

The chain links TRBV24-1 to TRBJ2-3, with a tentative D call TRBD2 (5 bases). The V gene's germline CDR1 is KGHDR and CDR2 SFDVKD. The length of the CDR3 is 15 residues. With 4 bases removed from V and 4 bases from J, the gap between germline ends came to 14 bases. The CDR3 reads CATSDPAERPDTQYF. The CDR3 DNA is TGTGCCACCAGTGACCCAGCGGAACGACCAGATACGCAGTATTTT.

The CDR3 nucleotides are TGTGCCAGCAGCTTAGAGAGGGACTCTGGCTACACCTTC. It is translated as CASSLERDSGYTF. This chain links TRBV7-2 with TRBJ1-2; D may be TRBD1 (5 bases). Between the trimmed V and J ends, which lost 1 base and 7 bases, there was a span of 10 bases. CDR1 and CDR2 from the germline V gene are SGHTA and FQGNSA. This CDR3 region has 13 residues.

The CDR3 spells CASSFDSYYEQYF. The CDR3 region has the DNA TGTGCCAGCAGCTTCGATAGTTACTACGAGCAGTACTTC. The gene calls are TRBV7-2 and TRBJ2-7; D gene ambiguous. V was clipped by 3 bases and J by 3 bases, with 9 bases between them. The CDR3 has 13 residues. Per germline, CDR1 SGHTA and CDR2 FQGNSA.

The rearrangement uses TRBV28 and TRBJ2-5, with D unclear. Germline V gives CDR1 MDHEN, CDR2 SYDVKM. The V end lost 4 bases, the J end lost 4 bases, and 10 bases lay between the germline ends. This CDR3 comprises 13 residues. CDR3 DNA: TGTGCCAGCAGTTCCCCCCCAGGAGAGACCCAGTACTTC. Translation gives CASSSPPGETQYF.

The chain couples TRBV25-1 to TRBJ2-1, with 9 bases lining up with TRBD2. In germline, CDR1 is MGHDK, CDR2 SYGVNS. The V segment lost 2 bases and the J segment 2 bases; nucleotides outside the gene matches: 7. The CDR3 runs to 17 residues. The chain's CDR3 is CASSEIAGVGAYNEQFF. CDR3 nucleotides: TGTGCCAGCAGTGAAATAGCGGGAGTTGGGGCCTACAATGAGCAGTTCTTC. Combining the CDR3 with reference TRBV25-1 and TRBJ2-1 gives the whole variable domain EADIYQTPRYLVIGTGKKITLECSQTMGHDKMYWYQQDPGMELHLIHYSYGVNSTEKGDLSSESTVSRIRTEHFPLTLESARPSHTSQYLCASSEIAGVGAYNEQFFGPGTRLTVL.

The V gene is TRBV6-5, the J gene TRBJ1-1, with D possibly TRBD1 on 6 matching bases. Trimming cost V 6 bases and J 1 base, with 9 bases left between them. The CDR3 covers 13 residues. CDR1 and CDR2 (germline): MNHEY, SVGAGI. The CDR3 coding sequence is TGTGCCAGCAGAGTACAGGGGAACACTGAAGCTTTCTTT. Protein sequence: CASRVQGNTEAFF.

The gene calls are TRBV7-2 and TRBJ2-1, with a possible D match to TRBD2 (6 bases). The germline V gene has CDR1 SGHTA and CDR2 FQGNSA. Deletions cut 6 bases from V and 3 bases from J, with 18 bases between. The length of the CDR3 is 16 residues. The CDR3 region has the DNA TGTGCCAGCAGGAGGGACTCACACTGGGGCTACAATGAGCAGTTCTTC. Protein sequence: CASRRDSHWGYNEQFF.

The CDR3 spells CASSRLFWAGSETQYF. For the CDR3, the DNA is TGTGCCAGCAGCCGCCTCTTTTGGGCAGGGTCAGAGACCCAGTACTTC. The V and J genes are TRBV11-3 and TRBJ2-5; tentatively, D is TRBD1 (5 bases). Per the germline V gene, CDR1 is SGHNT and CDR2 is YENEEA. The CDR3 is made up of 16 amino acids. Trimming stripped 5 bases from V and 4 bases from J, with 20 bases between.

CDR3 DNA: TGTGCCAGCAGTCACAGGGATTTTCAGCCCCAGCATTTT. Translating it yields CASSHRDFQPQHF. V is TRBV6-6 and J is TRBJ1-5; TRBD1 is a possible D gene (6 bases). This CDR3 region has 13 residues. Between the trimmed V and J ends, which lost 5 bases and 6 bases, there was a span of 11 bases. Germline assignment: CDR1 MNHNY and CDR2 SVGAGI (reference sequence).

V usage is TRBV11-1 and J usage is TRBJ1-3; D is undetermined. V was shortened by 5 bases and J by 10 bases, with 15 bases between the two germline ends. CDR1 is SGHAT, CDR2 FQDESV, per germline (reference sequence). This CDR3 has 13 residues. CDR3 nucleotide sequence: TGTGCCAGCAGCCTTGAGGGCCGTCAGACCATATATTTT. Amino acid sequence: CASSLEGRQTIYF. Complete variable domain (other parts from reference TRBV11-1 and TRBJ1-3): EAEVAQSPRYKITEKSQAVAFWCDPISGHATLYWYRQILGQGPELLVQFQDESVVDDSQLPKDRFSAERLKGVDSTLKIQPAELGDSAMYLCASSLEGRQTIYFGEGSWLTVV.

Notes on this clone: Different DNA sequences within this sample yield the same CDR3. J is TRBJ2-1 and V is TRBV5-1; D is possibly TRBD1 (6 bases). Germline V gene data show CDR1 as SGHRS and CDR2 as YFSETQ. V lost 0 bases, J lost 0 bases, and 7 bases lay in between. This CDR3 has 15 amino acids. Here the CDR3 reads CASSLARGSYNEQFF. CDR3 DNA sequence: TGCGCCAGCAGCTTGGCCAGGGGCTCCTACAATGAGCAGTTCTTC.

This chain links TRBV4-3 with TRBJ2-7, with D tentatively TRBD1 (6 bases). Germline V gene data show CDR1 as LGHNA and CDR2 as YSLEER. The ends were cut back, 0 bases at V and 4 bases at J, with 16 bases in the middle. The CDR3 covers 16 residues. This CDR3 is CASSQDVGTSFYEQYF. For the CDR3, the DNA is TGCGCCAGCAGCCAAGATGTCGGGACATCTTTTTACGAGCAGTACTTC.

The genes are TRBV4-3 and TRBJ1-5; D call uncertain. The ends were cut back, 0 bases at V and 9 bases at J, with 9 bases in the middle. CDR1 and CDR2 from the germline V gene are LGHNA and YSLEER. The CDR3 contains 13 residues. The CDR3 region has the DNA TGCGCCAGCAGCCAAGATGGCTCACGGCCCCAGCATTTT. It yields the protein CASSQDGSRPQHF.

The chain combines TRBV19 with TRBJ2-6, with 10 bases identical to TRBD1. With V trimmed by 5 bases and J by 0 bases, 7 bases remained unmatched. Per the germline V gene, CDR1 is LNHDA and CDR2 is SQIVND (reference sequence). This CDR3 is 18 amino acids long. Here the CDR3 reads CASSPGQGGISGANVLTF. The CDR3 DNA reads as TGTGCCAGTAGTCCCGGACAGGGGGGGATCTCTGGGGCCAACGTCCTGACTTTC.